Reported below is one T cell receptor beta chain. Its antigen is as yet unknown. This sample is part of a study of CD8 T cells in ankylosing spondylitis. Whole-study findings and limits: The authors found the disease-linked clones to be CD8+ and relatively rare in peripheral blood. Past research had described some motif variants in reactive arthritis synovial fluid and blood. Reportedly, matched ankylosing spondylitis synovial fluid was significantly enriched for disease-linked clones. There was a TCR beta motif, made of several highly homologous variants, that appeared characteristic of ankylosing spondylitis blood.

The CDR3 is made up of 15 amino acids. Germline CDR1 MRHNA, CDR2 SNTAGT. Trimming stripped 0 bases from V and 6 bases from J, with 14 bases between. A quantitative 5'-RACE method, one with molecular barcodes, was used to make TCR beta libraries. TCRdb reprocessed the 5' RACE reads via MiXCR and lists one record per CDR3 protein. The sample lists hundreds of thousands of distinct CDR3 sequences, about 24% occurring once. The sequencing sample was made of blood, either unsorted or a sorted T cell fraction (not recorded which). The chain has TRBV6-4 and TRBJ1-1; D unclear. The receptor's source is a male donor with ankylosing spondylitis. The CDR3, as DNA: TGTGCCAGCAGTGACTCGACACCCCCAAGCCCTGAAGCTTTCTTT. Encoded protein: CASSDSTPPSPEAFF.